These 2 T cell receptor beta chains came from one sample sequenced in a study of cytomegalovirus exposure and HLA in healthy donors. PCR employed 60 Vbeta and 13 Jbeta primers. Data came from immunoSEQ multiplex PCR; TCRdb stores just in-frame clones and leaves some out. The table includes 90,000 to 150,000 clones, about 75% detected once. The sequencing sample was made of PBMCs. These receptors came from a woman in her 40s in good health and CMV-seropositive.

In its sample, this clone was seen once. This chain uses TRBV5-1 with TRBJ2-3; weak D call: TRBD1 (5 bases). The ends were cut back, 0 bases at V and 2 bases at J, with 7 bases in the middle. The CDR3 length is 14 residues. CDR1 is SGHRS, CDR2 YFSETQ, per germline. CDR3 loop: CASSLGQFTDTQYF. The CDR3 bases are TGCGCCAGCAGCTTGGGACAGTTCACAGATACGCAGTATTTT.

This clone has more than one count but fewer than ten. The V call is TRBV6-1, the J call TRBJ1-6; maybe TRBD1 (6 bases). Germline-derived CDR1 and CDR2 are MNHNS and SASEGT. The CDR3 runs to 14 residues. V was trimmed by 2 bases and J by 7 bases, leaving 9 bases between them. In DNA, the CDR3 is TGTGCCAGCAGTGAAAGGACAGAGAATTCACCCCTCCACTTT. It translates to CASSERTENSPLHF.